These T cell receptor beta chains were read from a single sample in a study of T-cell reconstitution after alpha-beta-depleted transplantation in children. One entry per CDR3 protein results from TCRdb running MiXCR on the PCR reads. The repertoire has around 800,000 distinct CDR3 sequences, 15% to 20% of them found once; the top ten carry approximately 5%. The source was PBMCs, mostly from graft donor cells, collected 360 days after TCRalphabeta/CD19-depleted stem cell transplant. Source of these receptors: a male patient younger than 18 who had a stem cell transplant for acute lymphoblastic leukemia, so the T cells may come from the graft donor. CDR3s include the opening cysteine and the closing phenylalanine or tryptophan. Fields, in order: J gene, V gene, D gene, clone size, CDR3 protein, CDR3 DNA. The D gene is left open where the match is weak. Not every row has a clone size; where given, it reads once, few, many or a size class.

>TRBJ1-5|TRBV10-3|-|-
CAISDRLWEPQHF
TGTGCCATCAGTGACAGGTTGTGGGAGCCCCAGCATTTT
>TRBJ2-1|TRBV20-1|TRBD1|-
CSAGKGQGRNEQFF
TGCAGTGCGGGCAAGGGACAGGGGAGGAATGAGCAGTTCTTC
>TRBJ2-7|TRBV5-1|-|-
CASSLMGETYEQYF
TGCGCCAGCAGCTTGATGGGGGAGACCTACGAGCAGTACTTC
>TRBJ2-7|TRBV4-2|-|-
CASSQDPPGANRELYF
TGTGCCAGCAGCCAAGATCCCCCGGGGGCAAATCGCGAGCTGTACTTC
>TRBJ2-5|TRBV7-9|TRBD2|-
CASSFRGTSGRETQYF
TGTGCCAGCAGCTTCCGCGGGACTAGCGGGAGGGAGACCCAGTACTTC
>TRBJ2-7|TRBV5-1|-|few
CASSLPGGRNEQYF
TGCGCCAGCAGCCTCCCAGGGGGGAGGAACGAGCAGTACTTC
>TRBJ2-7|TRBV11-1|TRBD2|-
CASSLRPVGVAGAYEQYF
TGTGCCAGCAGCTTACGACCCGTTGGGGTAGCGGGAGCCTACGAGCAGTACTTC
>TRBJ2-5|TRBV12-3/TRBV12-4|-|few
CASSSYRREETQYF
TGTGCCAGCAGTTCATACAGGCGAGAGGAGACCCAGTACTTC
>TRBJ2-7|TRBV18|TRBD1|-
CASSPGGQGFYGEQYF
TGTGCCAGCTCACCGGGGGGACAGGGTTTCTACGGCGAGCAGTACTTC
>TRBJ2-5|TRBV7-9|-|-
CASSLALGLADETQYF
TGTGCCAGCAGCTTAGCCCTCGGGCTAGCCGATGAGACCCAGTACTTC
>TRBJ2-5|TRBV20-1|TRBD2|few
CSARDLTSVKETQYF
TGCAGTGCTAGAGATTTGACTAGCGTTAAAGAGACCCAGTACTTC
>TRBJ2-1|TRBV7-8|TRBD2|-
CASSLRGGLAGSNEQFF
TGTGCCAGCAGCTTAAGGGGGGGCCTAGCGGGAAGCAATGAGCAGTTCTTC
>TRBJ2-1|TRBV20-1|-|few
CSASKDEQFF
TGCAGTGCCAGTAAAGATGAGCAGTTCTTC
>TRBJ2-1|TRBV19|TRBD2|-
CASQLARRNEQFF
TGTGCCAGTCAACTAGCGCGTCGCAATGAGCAGTTCTTC
>TRBJ2-1|TRBV13|-|few
CASSPIKATGLYNEQFF
TGTGCCAGCAGCCCCATCAAAGCGACGGGTCTCTACAATGAGCAGTTCTTC
>TRBJ2-1|TRBV7-9|-|few
CASRGTSMAFYNEQFF
TGTGCCAGCAGGGGGACCTCAATGGCCTTCTACAATGAGCAGTTCTTC
>TRBJ2-3|TRBV11-2|-|few
CASSLRPGLSSTDTQYF
TGTGCCAGCAGCTTAAGGCCGGGACTCAGTAGCACAGATACGCAGTATTTT
>TRBJ2-2|TRBV15|-|few
CATSGGPARTGELFF
TGTGCCACCAGCGGGGGACCAGCCCGCACCGGGGAGCTGTTTTTT
>TRBJ2-7|TRBV14|-|-
CASSRPQFSTLHYEQYF
TGTGCCAGCAGCCGCCCCCAGTTTAGCACTCTCCACTACGAGCAGTACTTC
>TRBJ2-7|TRBV7-8|-|few
CASSWGGTKGYEQYF
TGTGCCAGCAGTTGGGGTGGGACAAAAGGCTACGAGCAGTACTTC
>TRBJ1-2|TRBV24-1|TRBD1|-
CATSYPDRRRGYTF
TGTGCCACCAGTTATCCGGACAGGCGTAGGGGCTACACCTTC
>TRBJ2-3|TRBV6-5|-|many
CASSYEGGDTQYF
TGTGCCAGCAGTTACGAGGGGGGAGATACGCAGTATTTT
>TRBJ2-4|TRBV11-1|TRBD1|-
CASSFGPGTGARAKNIQYF
TGTGCCAGCAGCTTCGGTCCCGGGACAGGGGCGAGGGCCAAAAACATTCAGTACTTC
>TRBJ2-2|TRBV24-1|-|-
CATSGQLNTGELFF
TGTGCCACCTCCGGACAGTTAAACACCGGGGAGCTGTTTTTT
>TRBJ1-1|TRBV5-6|-|few
CASSSGLQNTEAFF
TGTGCCAGCAGCTCCGGACTGCAGAACACTGAAGCTTTCTTT
>TRBJ1-1|TRBV20-1|-|-
CSVIRQGPEAFF
TGCAGTGTTATCCGGCAGGGGCCTGAAGCTTTCTTT
>TRBJ2-7|TRBV5-1|TRBD2|few
CASSLGGLAVEQYF
TGCGCCAGCAGCTTGGGTGGACTAGCGGTCGAGCAGTACTTC
>TRBJ2-3|TRBV7-9|-|-
CASSLYLGRVTDTQYF
TGTGCCAGCAGCCTTTACCTGGGTCGGGTCACAGATACGCAGTATTTT
>TRBJ1-2|TRBV6-4|-|-
CASRPGALGYGYTF
TGTGCCAGCAGACCAGGGGCTCTAGGCTATGGCTACACCTTC
>TRBJ2-7|TRBV20-1|-|-
CSASQGKSYEQYF
TGCAGTGCTAGCCAGGGGAAAAGTTACGAGCAGTACTTC
>TRBJ1-5|TRBV21-1|-|few
CASSNETGDSNQPQHF
TGTGCCAGCAGCAACGAGACAGGGGATAGCAATCAGCCCCAGCATTTT
>TRBJ2-7|TRBV12-3/TRBV12-4|-|few
CASSDARSGTYEQYF
TGTGCCAGCAGTGACGCGCGTAGCGGAACCTACGAGCAGTACTTC
>TRBJ1-5|TRBV5-8|-|many
CASSLSRAVRNQPQHF
TGTGCCAGCAGCTTGTCCAGGGCAGTTCGCAATCAGCCCCAGCATTTT
>TRBJ2-3|TRBV18|TRBD2|few
CASSPVTGGVVDTQYF
TGTGCCAGCTCACCAGTAACGGGAGGAGTTGTCGATACGCAGTATTTT
>TRBJ2-2|TRBV5-1|-|-
CASIPAGYTGELFF
TGCGCCAGCATCCCGGCAGGGTACACCGGGGAGCTGTTTTTT
>TRBJ2-1|TRBV19|-|many
CASRGVHEQFF
TGTGCCAGTAGGGGGGTACATGAGCAGTTCTTC
>TRBJ2-1|TRBV20-1|-|few
CSAPERPGLVQFF
TGCAGTGCCCCGGAGCGTCCGGGACTTGTGCAGTTCTTC
>TRBJ2-7|TRBV15|TRBD2|few
CATSRPAGAGEQYF
TGTGCCACCAGCAGACCAGCGGGAGCGGGTGAGCAGTACTTC
>TRBJ2-1|TRBV5-1|TRBD2|-
CASSLSPGGSSYNEQFF
TGCGCCAGCAGCTTAAGTCCGGGAGGGAGCTCCTACAATGAGCAGTTCTTC
>TRBJ2-3|TRBV9|TRBD2|-
CASNLVGAGGPTDTQYF
TGTGCCAGCAACCTAGTCGGGGCGGGAGGGCCGACAGATACGCAGTATTTT
>TRBJ1-2|TRBV20-1|-|-
CSAIGERRNYGYTF
TGCAGTGCCATAGGAGAGAGGCGAAACTATGGCTACACCTTC
>TRBJ2-6|TRBV11-2|-|-
CASSRYTGLWANVLTF
TGTGCCAGCAGTCGATACACAGGGCTCTGGGCCAACGTCCTGACTTTC
>TRBJ1-2|TRBV24-1|TRBD1|-
CATSGSQDRGNFYGYTF
TGTGCCACCAGCGGTTCCCAGGACAGGGGAAACTTCTATGGCTACACCTTC
>TRBJ2-3|TRBV12-3/TRBV12-4|TRBD2|few
CASSSSRTSAGTDTQYF
TGTGCCAGCAGCTCCTCCCGTACTAGCGCCGGCACAGATACGCAGTATTTT
>TRBJ1-3|TRBV5-5|-|-
CASSLSGSSGNTIYF
TGTGCCAGCAGCTTATCAGGGAGCTCTGGAAACACCATATATTTT
>TRBJ2-7|TRBV25-1|-|few
CASSEFPDSYEQYF
TGTGCCAGCAGTGAATTTCCAGACTCCTACGAGCAGTACTTC